The 13 T cell receptor beta chains presented below share a single source sample, sequenced in a study of beta chain features in type 1 diabetes. Since all of the isolated RNA was reverse transcribed, expressed TCRB transcripts were what got sequenced. Sequencing was performed with immunoSEQ multiplex PCR; in TCRdb, only in-frame clones are kept and a portion is missing. The data contain under 250,000 clones, less than 15% of them seen just once; the ten biggest clones take up about 0.026%. The sample was naive CD4+ T cells from blood. The receptors come from a woman between 35 and 50 years old in good health.

This clone was recorded a few times. The chain has TRBV2 and TRBJ2-7, with TRBD1 identical over 7 bases. CDR1 is SNHLY and CDR2 is FYNNEI in the germline V gene. The CDR3 runs 14 residues. The V segment lost 4 bases and the J segment 5 bases; nucleotides outside the gene matches: 8. CDR3 DNA sequence: TGTGCCAGCAGTGCGGCACAGGGGTTGGACGAGCAGTACTTC. Protein: CASSAAQGLDEQYF.

This clone was seen more than once but under ten times. The genes are TRBV21-1 and TRBJ2-5; the table's D call TRBD2 went unverified against the DNA. TRBV21-1 is a known pseudogene. There are 19 residues in the CDR3. The CDR3: CASSKTGLAGGLWGETQYF. The DNA for the CDR3 is TGTGCCAGCAGCAAAACCGGACTAGCGGGGGGGCTGTGGGGAGAGACCCAGTACTTC.

The chain carries TRBV6-1 and TRBJ1-5, with TRBD1 as a possible D gene (6 bases). This CDR3 has 14 residues. Trimming cost V 4 bases and J 9 bases, with 16 bases left between them. Germline lookup yields CDR1 MNHNS and CDR2 SASEGT. The CDR3 DNA is TGTGCCAGCAGTGCGCGAAGGACAGTCCCGCCCCAGCATTTT. Translation gives CASSARRTVPPQHF.

This clone has only one observation. The chain couples TRBV2 to TRBJ2-2, with 8 bases identical to TRBD2. Germline CDR1 reads SNHLY; CDR2 reads FYNNEI. The CDR3 totals 18 residues. V lost 3 bases and J lost 0; bases outside the gene matches: 9. DNA for the CDR3: TGTGCCAGCAGTGACGGTCTAGCGGGTACCCCGAACACCGGGGAGCTGTTTTTT. Translation: CASSDGLAGTPNTGELFF.

This CDR3 reads CACRTGPPSYEQYF. The DNA for the CDR3 is TGTGCCTGCAGGACAGGTCCGCCGAGCTACGAGCAGTACTTC. The chain uses TRBV10-3 and TRBJ2-7; 7 nucleotides line up with TRBD1. The germline V gene has CDR1 ENHRY and CDR2 SYGVKD. J was trimmed by 3 bases and V by 11 bases; bases with no gene match: 13. The length of the CDR3 is 14 residues.

This clone turned up a few times. This sequence joins TRBV6-1 and TRBJ2-7; D perhaps matches TRBD1 (6 bases). CDR1 and CDR2 (germline): MNHNS, SASEGT. The length of the CDR3 is 14 residues. Trimming left V 2 bases short and J 5 bases short, with 13 bases between. The CDR3 here is CASSESGRGHEQYF. CDR3 coding DNA: TGTGCCAGCAGTGAATCGGGCAGGGGCCACGAGCAGTACTTC.

This clone was recorded a few times. The genes are TRBV7-2 and TRBJ1-1, with 9 bases lining up with TRBD1. The CDR3 sequence is 15 residues long. Trimming removed 4 bases from V and 1 base from J; junction bases left unmatched: 4. The germline V gene encodes CDR1 SGHTA and CDR2 FQGNSA. CDR3 sequence: CASSSYRGRNTEAFF. The CDR3, as DNA: TGTGCCAGCAGCTCATACAGGGGGCGGAACACTGAAGCTTTCTTT.

This chain connects TRBV2 to TRBJ2-5; a possible D gene is TRBD2 (5 bases). The ends were cut back, 3 bases at V and 5 bases at J, with 13 bases in the middle. This CDR3 is built from 14 residues. Germline V gene lookup returns CDR1 SNHLY and CDR2 FYNNEI. The DNA for the CDR3 is TGTGCCAGCAGTGAGGGCCCGCGAGGGGAGACCCAGTACTTC. It translates to CASSEGPRGETQYF.

The table lists this clone with many counts. V usage is TRBV14 and J usage is TRBJ1-1; D is unclear. CDR1 and CDR2 (germline): SGHDN, FVKESK. This CDR3 is built from 14 residues. The germline V and J ends were trimmed by 1 base and 5 bases, with 11 bases remaining between them. The CDR3 region is CASSQVLGSTEAFF. The CDR3 nucleotides read TGTGCCAGCAGCCAAGTGCTGGGGAGTACTGAAGCTTTCTTT.

V is TRBV25-1 and J is TRBJ2-7; maybe TRBD2 (5 bases). CDR1 MGHDK and CDR2 SYGVNS come from the germline V gene. The V end lost 2 bases, the J end lost 1 base, and 21 bases lay between the germline ends. This CDR3 has 18 amino acids. DNA of the CDR3: TGTGCCAGCAGTGAAGGGCGGGTTTACCCAGAATATTCCTACGAGCAGTACTTC. It translates to CASSEGRVYPEYSYEQYF.

The J gene is TRBJ2-7, the V gene TRBV7-9; 9 positions match TRBD2. CDR1 and CDR2 (germline): SEHNR, FQNEAQ (reference sequence). Trimming at V came to 1 base and at J to 4 bases, leaving 5 bases not matched to a gene. This CDR3 region has 15 residues. CDR3 protein: CASSLVGLALYEQYF. The CDR3 nucleotides are TGTGCCAGCAGCTTAGTGGGACTAGCTTTGTACGAGCAGTACTTC.

The chain combines TRBV10-1 with TRBJ2-3; 9 bases line up with TRBD2. The V segment lost 5 bases and the J segment 5 bases; nucleotides outside the gene matches: 2. Germline CDR1 WNHNN, CDR2 SYGVQD (reference sequence). The CDR3 is 13 residues long. The CDR3 DNA reads TGCGCCAGCAGTTGGACTAGCGAAGATACGCAGTATTTT. As protein: CASSWTSEDTQYF.

This clone turned up a few times. This sequence joins TRBV5-1 and TRBJ2-5; 8 nucleotides match TRBD2. The CDR3 extends over 15 amino acids. J lost 4 bases, V lost 5 bases, and 10 bases had no gene match. CDR1 and CDR2 (germline): SGHRS, YFSETQ. CDR3: CASSGSGGWGETQYF. CDR3 nucleotide sequence: TGCGCCAGCAGTGGAAGCGGGGGATGGGGAGAGACCCAGTACTTC.